This T cell receptor (beta chain) was documented in a study of blood T cell repertoires in COVID-19. As for the study in general: Collection of acute and convalescent COVID-19 samples took place in the United States, Italy and Spain. Sample material is recorded as cDNA or gDNA derived from T cells, B-cell-depleted T cells, or PBMCs.

Germline V gene lookup returns CDR1 LGHDT and CDR2 YNNKEL (reference sequence). The V gene end was trimmed by 6 bases and the J gene end by 7 bases; junction bases not matched to a gene: 8. This CDR3 region has 14 residues. Under the authors' procedure: How many nucleated cells were present was estimated from reference gene primer amplification. Sequenced by immunoSEQ multiplex PCR; TCRdb stores in-frame clones only, minus some. V, J and clone size derive from that table, while D and trimming were established from the DNA sequence. The sample contains some 200,000 clones, roughly 86% of which appear only once.

V is TRBV3-1 (or the pseudogene TRBV3-2) and J is TRBJ2-5; 10 bases line up with TRBD2. Sequencing used peripheral blood. The sequence came from a man aged 70-80 years with acute or convalescent COVID-19. This chain's CDR3 is CASRDLAGEVTQYF. The DNA for the CDR3 is TGTGCCAGCAGGGATCTAGCGGGAGAGGTGACCCAGTACTTC.